The 9 T cell receptor beta chains listed next were all sequenced from one sample in a study of blood T cell repertoires in COVID-19. TCRdb keeps only in-frame clones here, not all; method: immunoSEQ multiplex PCR. The table records about 300,000 clones, around 84% of them present only once. Sequencing was performed on peripheral blood. The source is a human donor with COVID-19, enrolled during active disease. The donor label of this sample is uncertain.

The gene calls are TRBV19 and TRBJ2-1; maybe TRBD1 (6 bases). The CDR3 extends over 13 amino acids. Trimming removed 8 bases from V and 9 bases from J, with 17 bases in between. CDR1 and CDR2 (germline): LNHDA, SQIVND (reference sequence). In DNA form, the CDR3 reads TGTGCCAGTTTAACCTTAGGGGGTTCTGAGCAGTTCTTC. Translation gives CASLTLGGSEQFF.

The chain combines TRBV7-8 with TRBJ1-1; D remains unclear. CDR1 SGHVS and CDR2 FQNEAQ come from the germline V gene. V lost 1 base to trimming and J lost 4 bases, with 7 bases between them. The CDR3 has 13 residues. CDR3 sequence reads: CASSLVEVTEAFF. As DNA, the CDR3 is TGTGCCAGCAGCTTAGTAGAAGTCACTGAAGCTTTCTTT.

This chain connects TRBV19 to TRBJ2-5; D remains unclear. Germline loops: CDR1 LNHDA, CDR2 SQIVND (reference sequence). The length of the CDR3 is 13 residues. Deletions cut 3 bases from V and 3 bases from J, with 8 bases between. CDR3 loop: CASSMASEETQYF. The CDR3 bases are TGTGCCAGTAGTATGGCCAGCGAAGAGACCCAGTACTTC.

The V gene is TRBV28, the J gene TRBJ2-1; the match to TRBD2 covers 13 bases. Trimming took 5 bases from V and 0 from J; bases not matched to a gene: 1. CDR3 size: 16 residues. Germline CDR1 and CDR2: MDHEN and SYDVKM. The CDR3 region has the DNA TGTGCCAGCAGTAGGACTAGCGGGAGCTCCTACAATGAGCAGTTCTTC. It codes for CASSRTSGSSYNEQFF.

This sequence joins TRBV29-1 and TRBJ2-7; D unresolved. Per the germline V gene, CDR1 is SQVTM and CDR2 is ANQGSEA. This CDR3 is built from 12 residues. The V and J ends lost 3 bases and 0 bases respectively, with 6 bases between them. As DNA, the CDR3 is TGCAGCGTTGAGGGCCTCTCCTACGAGCAGTACTTC. Residues: CSVEGLSYEQYF.

This sequence joins TRBV7-9 and TRBJ2-6; D may be TRBD2 (6 bases). CDR1 and CDR2 from the germline V gene are SEHNR and FQNEAQ (reference sequence). V lost 3 bases and J 3 bases, leaving 15 bases between the germline ends. The CDR3 loop spans 17 amino acids. The CDR3 protein is CASSFYGGLGGANVLTF. For the CDR3, the DNA is TGTGCCAGCAGCTTTTATGGGGGGTTGGGTGGGGCCAACGTCCTGACTTTC.

V usage is TRBV19 and J usage is TRBJ1-6; 8 bases align to TRBD1. The CDR3 is made up of 18 amino acids. Germline V gene data show CDR1 as LNHDA and CDR2 as SQIVND (reference sequence). After removal of 5 bases from V and 4 bases from J, the junction contained 13 bases not matched to a gene. In DNA form, the CDR3 reads TGTGCCAGTAGTCCTTACCCCGCAAGGACAGGGTATAATTCACCCCTCCACTTT. Translating gives CASSPYPARTGYNSPLHF.

This rearrangement joins TRBV5-8 to TRBJ1-4, with TRBD1 as a possible D gene (6 bases). Deletions cut 4 bases from V and 2 bases from J, with 12 bases between. CDR3 length equals 15 residues. The germline CDR1 and CDR2 sequences are SGHTS and YDEGEE. CDR3 nucleotides: TGTGCCAGCAGCCAGGGGTGGGAGACTAATGAAAAACTGTTTTTT. Translated: CASSQGWETNEKLFF.

The CDR3 protein is CASSHRTGGIGMNTEAFF. The CDR3 DNA reads as TGTGCCAGCAGTCACCGGACAGGGGGCATAGGCATGAACACTGAAGCTTTCTTT. The chain uses TRBV6-6 and TRBJ1-1; TRBD1 matches 11 bases. The germline V gene encodes CDR1 MNHNY and CDR2 SVGAGI (reference sequence). V was clipped by 5 bases and J by 0 bases; unmatched bases: 11. The CDR3 contains 18 residues.